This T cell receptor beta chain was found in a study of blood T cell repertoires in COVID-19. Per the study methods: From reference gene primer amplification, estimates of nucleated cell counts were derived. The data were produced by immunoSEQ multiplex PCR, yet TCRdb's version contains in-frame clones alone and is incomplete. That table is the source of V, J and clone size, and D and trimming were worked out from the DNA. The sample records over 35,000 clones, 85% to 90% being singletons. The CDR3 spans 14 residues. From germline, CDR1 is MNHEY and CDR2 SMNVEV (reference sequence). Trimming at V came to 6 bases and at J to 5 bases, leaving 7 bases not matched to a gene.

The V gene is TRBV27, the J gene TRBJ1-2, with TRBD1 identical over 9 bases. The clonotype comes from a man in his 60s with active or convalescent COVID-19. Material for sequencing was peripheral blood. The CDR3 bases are TGTGCCAGCAGCTTCGACAGGGGGGGATATGGCTACACCTTC. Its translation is CASSFDRGGYGYTF.